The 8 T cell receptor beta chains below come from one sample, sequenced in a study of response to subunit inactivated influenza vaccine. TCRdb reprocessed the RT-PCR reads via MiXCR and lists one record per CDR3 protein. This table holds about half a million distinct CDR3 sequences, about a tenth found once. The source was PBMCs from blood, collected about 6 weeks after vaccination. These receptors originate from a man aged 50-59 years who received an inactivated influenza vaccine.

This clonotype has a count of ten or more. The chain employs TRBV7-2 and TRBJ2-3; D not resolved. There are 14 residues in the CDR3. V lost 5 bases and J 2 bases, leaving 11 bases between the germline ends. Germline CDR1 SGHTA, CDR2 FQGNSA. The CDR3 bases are TGTGCCAGCAGCCCCGGTGGCTCCACAGATACGCAGTATTTT. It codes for CASSPGGSTDTQYF.

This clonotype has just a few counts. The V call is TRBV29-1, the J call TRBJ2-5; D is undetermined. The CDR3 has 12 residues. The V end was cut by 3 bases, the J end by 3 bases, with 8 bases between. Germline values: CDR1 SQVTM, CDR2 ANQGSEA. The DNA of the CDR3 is TGCAGCGTTGATTGGCCAGAAGAGACCCAGTACTTC. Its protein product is CSVDWPEETQYF.

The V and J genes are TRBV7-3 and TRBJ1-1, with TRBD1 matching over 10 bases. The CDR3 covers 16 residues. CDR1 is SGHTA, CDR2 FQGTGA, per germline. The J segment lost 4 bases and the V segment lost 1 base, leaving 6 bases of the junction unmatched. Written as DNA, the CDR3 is TGTGCCAGCAGCTTAAACTCGGACAGGGGGGGCACTGAAGCTTTCTTT. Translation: CASSLNSDRGGTEAFF.

Written as DNA, the CDR3 is TGTGCCAGCTCACCGGGGGTAGCAGAGACCCAGTACTTC. This sequence encodes CASSPGVAETQYF. The V gene is TRBV18, the J gene TRBJ2-5; D is perhaps TRBD1 or TRBD2 (5 bases each). The CDR3 is 13 amino acids. CDR1 and CDR2 (germline): KGHSH, LQKENI. The ends were cut back, 3 bases at V and 4 bases at J, with 9 bases in the middle.

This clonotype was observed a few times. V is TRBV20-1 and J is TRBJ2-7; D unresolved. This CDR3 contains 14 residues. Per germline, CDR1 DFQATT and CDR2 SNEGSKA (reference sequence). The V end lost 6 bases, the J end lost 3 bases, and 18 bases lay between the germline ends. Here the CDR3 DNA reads TGCAGTGCACGTGGACGGCTAGGCGGCTACGAGCAGTACTTC. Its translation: CSARGRLGGYEQYF.

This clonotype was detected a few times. CDR3 DNA: TGTGCCAGCAGCTTGGATCTGGGGGGCACCGGGGAGCTGTTTTTT. This translates into CASSLDLGGTGELFF. The rearrangement links TRBV5-6 to TRBJ2-2; the D gene is possibly TRBD2 (6 bases). The CDR3 has 15 amino acids. The V and J ends lost 0 bases and 4 bases respectively, with 10 bases between them. Germline V CDR1 and CDR2: SGHDT, YYEEEE.

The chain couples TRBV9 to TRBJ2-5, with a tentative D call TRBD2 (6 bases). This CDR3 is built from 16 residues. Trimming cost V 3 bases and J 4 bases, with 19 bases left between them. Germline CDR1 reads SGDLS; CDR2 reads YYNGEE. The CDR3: CASSERPGEVGETQYF. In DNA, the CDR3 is TGTGCCAGCAGCGAAAGACCTGGGGAGGTTGGAGAGACCCAGTACTTC.

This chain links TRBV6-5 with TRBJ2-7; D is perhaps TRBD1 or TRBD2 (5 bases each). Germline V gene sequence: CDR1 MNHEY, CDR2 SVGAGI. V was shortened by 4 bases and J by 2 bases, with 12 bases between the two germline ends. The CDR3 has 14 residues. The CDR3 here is CASSSRDGTYEQYF. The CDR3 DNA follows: TGTGCCAGCAGTTCCCGGGACGGTACCTACGAGCAGTACTTC.